This is a list of T cell receptor beta chains from one sample in a study of blood T cells in healthy people across ages. TCRdb reanalysed the 5' RACE reads using MiXCR and keeps one entry per CDR3 protein. The table records 1.5 million to 2 million distinct CDR3 sequences, 49% of them present only once. The sequencing input was blood. The receptor source for this set is a woman aged 40 to 50 in good health. Both conserved end residues are part of each CDR3. A D gene is named only where the DNA matches it firmly. Expanded clones get a size class; other rows say once, few or many, or leave the size out.

J gene	D gene	CDR3 length	V gene	clone size	CDR3 DNA	CDR3 protein
TRBJ2-5	NA	14	TRBV14	NA	TGTGCCAGCAGCCAAGATACTCTCGGGGAGACCCAGTACTTC	CASSQDTLGETQYF
TRBJ1-2	NA	14	TRBV5-4	NA	TGTGCCAGCAGCTTTCAGGGCGAGGGCTATGGCTACACCTTC	CASSFQGEGYGYTF
TRBJ2-3	TRBD2	15	TRBV27	NA	TGTGTCAGCAGTTTAGGGCGGGGGGCACAATATACGCAGTATTTT	CVSSLGRGAQYTQYF
TRBJ2-5	NA	14	TRBV2	NA	TGTGCCAGCAGTGGCCACAGTAAGCAAGAGACCCAGTACTTC	CASSGHSKQETQYF
TRBJ2-1	NA	14	TRBV29-1	NA	TGCAGCGTTGGGGCACCGACCGATTACAATGAGCAGTTCTTC	CSVGAPTDYNEQFF
TRBJ1-1	NA	15	TRBV15	once	TGTGCCACCAGCAGAGATCAGGGGTTGAACACTGAAGCTTTCTTT	CATSRDQGLNTEAFF
TRBJ1-2	TRBD1	18	TRBV28	NA	TGTGCCACCAATGATCCTCGTGGACAGGGAGGGGCCCACTATGGCTACACCTTC	CATNDPRGQGGAHYGYTF
TRBJ1-2	NA	16	TRBV12-3/TRBV12-4	few	TGTGCCAGCAGTTTAAGCCGGAACAGGGTCCAAGGTGGCTACACCTTC	CASSLSRNRVQGGYTF
TRBJ2-6	TRBD1	15	TRBV6-2/TRBV6-3	NA	TGTGCCAGCAGTATCACAGGGGTTGGGGCCAACGTCCTGACTTTC	CASSITGVGANVLTF
TRBJ2-7	TRBD1	16	TRBV24-1	NA	TGTGCCACCAGTGACCCGGGACAGGGCCCATACAATGAGCAGTACTTC	CATSDPGQGPYNEQYF
TRBJ2-3	NA	13	TRBV20-1	NA	TGCAGTGCTAGTCCGGGGGGCCCAGATACGCAGTATTTT	CSASPGGPDTQYF
TRBJ1-1	NA	15	TRBV7-9	NA	TGTGCCAGCAGCCCAAGGGGGGGACCCAACACTGAAGCTTTCTTT	CASSPRGGPNTEAFF
TRBJ2-7	NA	14	TRBV20-1	few	TGCAGTGCTGCCACACCGGGACAAGCCTACGAGCAGTACTTC	CSAATPGQAYEQYF
TRBJ1-2	NA	14	TRBV4-3	few	TGCGCCAGCAGCCAAGGGGAGGGGGACTATGGCTACACCTTC	CASSQGEGDYGYTF
TRBJ2-1	TRBD2	16	TRBV6-1	NA	TGTGCCAGCACCAGAAGGGAGGGGAGCTCCTACAATGAGCAGTTCTTC	CASTRREGSSYNEQFF
TRBJ2-7	TRBD1	14	TRBV7-9	few	TGTGCCAGCACCCCCGGGACAGGGGCTCAAGAGCAGTACTTC	CASTPGTGAQEQYF
TRBJ2-7	NA	18	TRBV7-2	NA	TGTGCCAGCAGCTTATGGCCCCCCGGCGGAGCGGACAGAAATGAGCAGTACTTC	CASSLWPPGGADRNEQYF
TRBJ2-3	NA	15	TRBV7-2	many	TGTGCCAGCAGCTTTGGGGGGGCCGGCACAGATACGCAGTATTTT	CASSFGGAGTDTQYF
TRBJ1-2	NA	15	TRBV4-1	NA	TGCGCCAGCAGCCAAGATGACCAGCCGGGATATGGCTACACCTTC	CASSQDDQPGYGYTF
TRBJ2-1	TRBD2	16	TRBV20-1	NA	TGCAGTGCTCCCTTCCAATTAGCGGGGCTCTACAATGAGCAGTTCTTC	CSAPFQLAGLYNEQFF
TRBJ2-7	NA	14	TRBV6-6	few	TGTGCCAGCAGGCTTCAACAGGGATTCTACGAGCAGTACTTC	CASRLQQGFYEQYF
TRBJ2-4	NA	17	TRBV6-6	few	TGTGCCAGCATCCTCCGCGGCGGCAGTCTAGCCAAAAACATTCAGTACTTC	CASILRGGSLAKNIQYF
TRBJ2-1	TRBD1	14	TRBV12-3/TRBV12-4	few	TGTGCCAGCAGTCGGGACAGGGGAGTTGATGAGCAGTTCTTC	CASSRDRGVDEQFF
TRBJ2-1	TRBD1	16	TRBV7-9	NA	TGTGCCAGTTTCCTTCTAGGGGGACAGGTAAACAATGAGCAGTTCTTC	CASFLLGGQVNNEQFF
TRBJ2-1	TRBD1	14	TRBV6-2/TRBV6-3	NA	TGTGCCATACTATCCGGGACAGGGTACGGTGAGCAGTTCTTC	CAILSGTGYGEQFF
TRBJ2-7	NA	15	TRBV15	NA	TGTGGCACCAGCAGAAGACAGGAACCTACGGGCGAGCAGTACTTC	CGTSRRQEPTGEQYF
TRBJ2-5	TRBD1	12	TRBV29-1	many	TGCAGCGTAGGGGACAGAGGAGAGACCCAGTACTTC	CSVGDRGETQYF
TRBJ2-5	TRBD2	14	TRBV20-1	NA	TGCAGTGCTGGGGGGGGAAATATCCAAGAGACCCAGTACTTC	CSAGGGNIQETQYF
TRBJ1-6	TRBD1	17	TRBV15	NA	TGTGCCACCAGCCCCGCAAAGGGGGCGAGGGGTAATTCACCCCTCCACTTT	CATSPAKGARGNSPLHF
TRBJ2-5	NA	15	TRBV15	few	TGTGCCACCAGCAGTCCTGCAGGATTCCAAGAGACCCAGTACTTC	CATSSPAGFQETQYF
TRBJ2-3	NA	16	TRBV15	once	TGTGCCACCAGCAGAGATGGCGGGGCCCAGGGAGGTACGCAGTATTTT	CATSRDGGAQGGTQYF
TRBJ2-4	TRBD2	20	TRBV5-1	NA	TGCGCCAGCAGCTCCGGACTAGCGGGGGGGAATATATTAGCCAAAAACATTCAGTACTTC	CASSSGLAGGNILAKNIQYF
TRBJ2-3	NA	14	TRBV28	NA	TGTGCCAGCAGTTTCGAACGAAACACAGATACGCAGTATTTT	CASSFERNTDTQYF
TRBJ2-3	NA	13	TRBV10-3	NA	TGTGCCATCAGTGAGGGGGCCGCAGATACGCAGTATTTT	CAISEGAADTQYF
TRBJ2-7	TRBD1	16	TRBV11-1	few	TGTGCCAGCAGCTCACACAGGGGAGTATCGCCCTACGAGCAGTACTTC	CASSSHRGVSPYEQYF
TRBJ2-7	TRBD1	17	TRBV16	once	TGTGCCAGCAGCCAATGGGTGGGGACAGAGAGCTCCTACGAGCAGTACTTC	CASSQWVGTESSYEQYF
TRBJ2-7	TRBD2	15	TRBV27	NA	TGTGCCAGCCTAGACCGTGGTAGCGGGGGATACGAGCAGTACTTC	CASLDRGSGGYEQYF
TRBJ2-5	NA	13	TRBV6-1	few	TGTGCCAGCAGCTTTAGGGAGCGAGAGACCCAGTACTTC	CASSFRERETQYF
TRBJ2-5	TRBD2	15	TRBV11-2	NA	TGTGCCAGCAGCTTCGGGAGGGGGGGGAAGGAGACCCAGTACTTC	CASSFGRGGKETQYF
TRBJ1-5	TRBD1	17	TRBV28	NA	TGTGCCAGCAGTTTGGGCCAGGGGGCGGGTAGCAATCAGCCCCAGCATTTT	CASSLGQGAGSNQPQHF
TRBJ2-4	NA	15	TRBV7-2	NA	TGTGCCAGCACCCCAGGAGGTAGTTATAAAAACATTCAGTACTTC	CASTPGGSYKNIQYF
TRBJ2-5	NA	15	TRBV7-9	few	TGTGCCAGCAGCGTAGACAGCCGCTACCAAGAGACCCAGTACTTC	CASSVDSRYQETQYF
TRBJ2-6	TRBD1	16	TRBV24-1	NA	TGTGCCACCAGTGATTACAGGGGCTCTGGGGCCAACGTCCTGACTTTC	CATSDYRGSGANVLTF
TRBJ2-3	TRBD2	17	TRBV20-1	few	TGCAGTGCTCCGGACTTACGACTAGCGGGGGGGTTGGATACGCAGTATTTT	CSAPDLRLAGGLDTQYF
TRBJ2-1	TRBD1	16	TRBV7-2	few	TGTGCCAGCAGCTTAGGCGCCGGGACAGCCAACAATGAGCAGTTCTTC	CASSLGAGTANNEQFF